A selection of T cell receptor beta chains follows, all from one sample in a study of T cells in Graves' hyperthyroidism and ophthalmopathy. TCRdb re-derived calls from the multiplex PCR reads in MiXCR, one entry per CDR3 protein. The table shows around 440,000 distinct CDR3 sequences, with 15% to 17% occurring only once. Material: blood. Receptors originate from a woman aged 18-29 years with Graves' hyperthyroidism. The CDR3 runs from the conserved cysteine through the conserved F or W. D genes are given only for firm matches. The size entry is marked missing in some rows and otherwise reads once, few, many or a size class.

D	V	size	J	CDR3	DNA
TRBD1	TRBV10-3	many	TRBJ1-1	CAISGDRANTEAFF	TGTGCCATCAGTGGCGACAGGGCGAACACTGAAGCTTTCTTT
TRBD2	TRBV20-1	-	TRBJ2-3	CSASDAGGARDTQYF	TGCAGTGCTAGTGATGCCGGGGGGGCCAGGGATACGCAGTATTTT
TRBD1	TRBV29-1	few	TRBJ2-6	CSVDPGQGASGANVLTF	TGCAGCGTTGATCCGGGACAGGGGGCATCTGGGGCCAACGTCCTGACTTTC
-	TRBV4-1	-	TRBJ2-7	CASSYTREQGSYEQYF	TGCGCCAGCTCTTACACCCGGGAGCAGGGCTCCTACGAGCAGTACTTC
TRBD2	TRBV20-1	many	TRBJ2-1	CSALAGTSGRAGNEQFF	TGCAGTGCGCTTGCCGGGACTAGCGGGAGGGCCGGCAATGAGCAGTTCTTC
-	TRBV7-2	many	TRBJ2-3	CASSPNRVGSDTQYF	TGTGCCAGCAGCCCGAACAGGGTCGGGTCAGATACGCAGTATTTT
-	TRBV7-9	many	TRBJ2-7	CASSPPYGSNTYEQYF	TGTGCCAGCAGCCCGCCGTATGGATCGAATACCTACGAGCAGTACTTC
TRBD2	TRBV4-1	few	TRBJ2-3	CASSLPPSGGLTDTQYF	TGCGCCAGCAGCCTACCCCCTAGCGGGGGGCTCACAGATACGCAGTATTTT
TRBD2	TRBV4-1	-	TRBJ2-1	CANSQKKLAGEPNEQFF	TGCGCCAACAGCCAAAAAAAACTAGCGGGGGAGCCCAATGAGCAGTTCTTC
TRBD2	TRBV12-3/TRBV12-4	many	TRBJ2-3	CASSWPGREGTTQYF	TGTGCCAGCAGTTGGCCGGGGCGGGAGGGTACTACGCAGTATTTT
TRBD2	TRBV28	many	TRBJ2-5	CASRNGGLAGETQYF	TGTGCCAGCAGAAATGGAGGTCTAGCGGGAGAGACCCAGTACTTC
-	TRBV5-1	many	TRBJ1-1	CASSLDAGTEAFF	TGCGCCAGCAGCTTGGATGCCGGCACTGAAGCTTTCTTT
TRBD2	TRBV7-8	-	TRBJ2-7	CASSLLVSGGAYEQYF	TGTGCCAGCAGCTTACTAGTTAGCGGGGGGGCCTACGAGCAGTACTTC
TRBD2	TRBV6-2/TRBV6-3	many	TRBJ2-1	CASRLERRGSSYNEQFF	TGTGCCAGCAGATTAGAGCGTCGCGGGAGCTCCTACAATGAGCAGTTCTTC
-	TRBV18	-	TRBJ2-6	CASSPSDSPSGANVLTF	TGTGCCAGCTCACCCTCGGACAGCCCCTCTGGGGCCAACGTCCTGACTTTC
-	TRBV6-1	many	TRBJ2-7	CASRLNWGGTYEQYF	TGTGCCAGCCGATTGAACTGGGGAGGAACCTACGAGCAGTACTTC
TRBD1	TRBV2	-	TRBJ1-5	CASGEEGTGVRPQHF	TGTGCCAGCGGTGAAGAGGGGACAGGGGTAAGGCCCCAGCATTTT
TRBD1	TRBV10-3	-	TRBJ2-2	CAISESGQGLSGELFF	TGTGCCATCAGTGAGTCGGGACAGGGGTTATCCGGGGAGCTGTTTTTT
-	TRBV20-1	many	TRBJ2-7	CSAEGDTGTYEQYF	TGCAGTGCCGAGGGGGACACCGGGACCTACGAGCAGTACTTC
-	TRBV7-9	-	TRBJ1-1	CASSLLGAKKNTEAFF	TGTGCCAGCAGCTTATTGGGGGCTAAAAAGAACACTGAAGCTTTCTTT
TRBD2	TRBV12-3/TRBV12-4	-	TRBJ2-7	CASSFSTSGIYEQYF	TGTGCCAGCAGTTTTTCCACTAGCGGAATCTACGAGCAGTACTTC
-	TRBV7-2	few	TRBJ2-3	CASSPPRETDTQYF	TGTGCCAGCAGCCCCCCCAGGGAAACAGATACGCAGTATTTT
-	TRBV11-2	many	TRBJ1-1	CASSLERGSEAFF	TGTGCCAGCAGCCTAGAACGGGGTTCTGAAGCTTTCTTT
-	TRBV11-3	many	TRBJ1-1	CASSLDLSTEAFF	TGTGCCAGCAGCTTAGATCTTTCCACTGAAGCTTTCTTT
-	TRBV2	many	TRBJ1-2	CASRVTDPYGYTF	TGTGCCAGCAGGGTTACAGATCCCTATGGCTACACCTTC
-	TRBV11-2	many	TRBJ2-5	CASSLFRVETQYF	TGTGCCAGCAGCTTATTCAGGGTCGAGACCCAGTACTTC
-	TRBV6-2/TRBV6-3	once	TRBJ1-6	CASSLISSPLHF	TGTGCCAGCAGCCTAATCAGTTCACCCCTCCACTTT
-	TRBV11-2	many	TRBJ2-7	CASSSQTYEQYF	TGTGCCAGCAGCTCGCAGACCTACGAGCAGTACTTC
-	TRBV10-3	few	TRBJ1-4	CAIKGSEATNEKLFF	TGTGCCATCAAAGGATCGGAGGCAACTAATGAAAAACTGTTTTTT
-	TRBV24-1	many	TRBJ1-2	CATSDRGRIDGYTF	TGTGCCACCAGTGATCGGGGTAGGATTGATGGCTACACCTTC
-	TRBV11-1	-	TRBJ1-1	CASSRFANTEAFF	TGTGCCAGCAGCCGGTTTGCTAACACTGAAGCTTTCTTT
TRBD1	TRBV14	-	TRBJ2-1	CASSPRTGDYNEQFF	TGTGCCAGCAGCCCCAGGACAGGCGATTACAATGAGCAGTTCTTC
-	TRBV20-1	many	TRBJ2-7	CSARGGGYSYEQYF	TGCAGTGCTAGAGGGGGCGGGTACTCCTACGAGCAGTACTTC
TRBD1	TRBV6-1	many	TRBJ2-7	CASSVRTGHYEQYF	TGTGCCAGCAGTGTACGGACAGGACACTACGAGCAGTACTTC
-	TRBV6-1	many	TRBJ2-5	CASSVADLKTQYF	TGTGCCAGCAGTGTTGCAGACCTGAAGACCCAGTACTTC
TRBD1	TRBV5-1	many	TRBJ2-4	CASSRTGGSFQNIQYF	TGCGCCAGCAGCCGGACAGGGGGATCGTTCCAAAACATTCAGTACTTC
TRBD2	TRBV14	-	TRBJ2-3	CASSGKDGLAGGADTQYF	TGTGCCAGCAGTGGCAAAGACGGACTAGCGGGGGGCGCAGATACGCAGTATTTT
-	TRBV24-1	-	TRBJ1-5	CATSDSSSRAQHF	TGTGCCACCAGTGATTCAAGCAGCAGGGCCCAGCATTTT
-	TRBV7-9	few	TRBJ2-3	CASPNSEGTDTQYF	TGTGCCAGCCCGAACTCCGAGGGGACAGATACGCAGTATTTT
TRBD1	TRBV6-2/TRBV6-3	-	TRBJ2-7	CASSVLGQESPYEQYF	TGTGCCAGCAGTGTACTCGGACAGGAGAGCCCCTACGAGCAGTACTTC
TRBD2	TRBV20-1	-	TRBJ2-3	CSARAPGLAGGADTQYF	TGCAGTGCTAGAGCCCCGGGACTAGCGGGGGGCGCAGATACGCAGTATTTT
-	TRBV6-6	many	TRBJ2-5	CASSYSIQGETQYF	TGTGCCAGCAGTTACTCGATCCAGGGCGAGACCCAGTACTTC
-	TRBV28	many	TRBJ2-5	CASSQDQETQYF	TGTGCCAGCAGCCAAGATCAAGAGACCCAGTACTTC
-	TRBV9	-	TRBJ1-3	CASSAGTMRNTIYF	TGTGCCAGCAGCGCCGGGACAATGCGGAACACCATATATTTT
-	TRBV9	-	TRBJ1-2	CASSVEGFYGYTF	TGTGCCAGCAGCGTAGAGGGCTTCTATGGCTACACCTTC
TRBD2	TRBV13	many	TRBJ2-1	CASSIAGSADEQFF	TGTGCCAGCAGCATAGCGGGATCGGCAGATGAGCAGTTCTTC
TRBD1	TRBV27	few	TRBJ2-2	CASSPRQGEGTGELFF	TGTGCCAGCAGTCCTAGACAGGGGGAGGGCACCGGGGAGCTGTTTTTT
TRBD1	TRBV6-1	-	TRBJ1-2	CASSPGTGFGYTF	TGTGCCAGCAGTCCCGGGACAGGGTTTGGCTACACCTTC
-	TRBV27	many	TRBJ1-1	CASSLEGIGPLNTEAFF	TGTGCCAGCAGTTTAGAGGGTATAGGCCCACTGAACACTGAAGCTTTCTTT
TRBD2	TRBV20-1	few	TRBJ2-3	CSAISRLAGGADTQYF	TGCAGTGCTATTTCCCGACTAGCGGGGGGCGCAGATACGCAGTATTTT
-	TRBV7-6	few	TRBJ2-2	CASSLGTQNTGELFF	TGTGCCAGCAGCTTGGGGACTCAGAACACCGGGGAGCTGTTTTTT
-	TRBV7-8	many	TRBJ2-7	CASSLGDGQYYEQYF	TGTGCCAGCAGCTTAGGGGACGGACAATACTACGAGCAGTACTTC